This T cell receptor beta chain derives from a study of T cell changes during pregnancy in multiple sclerosis (dated by TCRdb to about 2019). About the investigation overall: The study examined how the T cell repertoire changed over the course of pregnancy in women with multiple sclerosis.

Inclusive of the bounding cysteine and phenylalanine, the CDR3 is 18 residues long. Just CDR3 DNA is preserved here, 54 bases in frame from base 1. According to the germline V gene (reference sequence), CDR1 reads MNHEY and CDR2 reads SMNVEV. Deletion took 3 bases off V and 7 bases off J, with a span of 28 bases between the germline ends. On this clone: What this receptor recognizes is not known. No per-base quality is available; no much larger clone lies one base away.

The method was the immunoSEQ multiplex PCR assay. TCRdb took this table from immuneACCESS and kept in-frame rearrangements with V and J called. Such tables lack part of the clones; where checked against another copy, unresolved V genes explain under half of the gap, and the rest is unexplained. The sample table contains about 35,000 clones; only one count was recorded for about nine tenths of them. The ten largest make up roughly 3.1% of the sample. The sample consisted of CD4+ T cells from peripheral blood mononuclear cells, taken in the third trimester of pregnancy. The clonotype comes from a female donor in good health, enrolled as a control in a pregnancy study. This chain is built from TRBV27 and TRBJ2-7, with TRBD1 as a weak D call on 8 bases. The DNA reads TGTGCCAGCAGTTTTAGAGTCAGGGGGCGGGCGGGAGTGGGGGAGCAGTACTTC. Its amino acids are CASSFRVRGRAGVGEQYF.